These 15 T cell receptor beta chains originate from one sample sequenced in a study of blood T cell repertoires in COVID-19. The table came from immunoSEQ multiplex PCR; TCRdb's copy has only in-frame clones and leaves some out. The table records fewer than 250,000 clones, about 91% of them present only once. The specimen was PBMCs or T cells enriched from blood (not recorded which). Source of these receptors: a woman in her twenties or thirties with acute COVID-19.

The chain joins TRBV6-5 to TRBJ1-4; TRBD1 matches at 7 bases. The germline gives CDR1 MNHEY, CDR2 SVGAGI. CDR3 length: 14 amino acids. Trimming took 5 bases from V and 8 from J; bases not matched to a gene: 8. CDR3 protein: CASSPRGTGEKLFF. In nucleotides, the CDR3 is TGTGCCAGCAGTCCCAGGGGGACGGGCGAAAAACTGTTTTTT.

The rearrangement uses TRBV4-1 and TRBJ2-1; 9 positions match TRBD1. The CDR3 loop spans 19 amino acids. Per germline, CDR1 MGHRA and CDR2 YSYEKL. Losses at the gene ends were 0 bases for V and 4 bases for J; bases not matched to a gene: 13. The CDR3 sequence is CASSQDRGTGLFIYNEQFF. The CDR3 nucleotides read TGCGCCAGCAGCCAAGACCGCGGGACAGGGTTATTTATTTACAATGAGCAGTTCTTC.

Only one count was recorded for this clone. The V gene is TRBV6-5, the J gene TRBJ2-3, with D possibly TRBD1 on 5 matching bases. Trimming cost V 7 bases and J 6 bases, with 17 bases left between them. Germline V lookup: CDR1 MNHEY, CDR2 SVGAGI. This CDR3 is built from 14 residues. The CDR3 DNA reads TGTGCCAGCACAGGGCCCAATCGTCCGGATACGCAGTATTTT. Protein sequence: CASTGPNRPDTQYF.

The chain carries TRBV10-3 and TRBJ2-7; 9 bases map to TRBD1. This CDR3 is built from 13 residues. Trimming removed 8 bases from V and 2 bases from J; junction bases left unmatched: 4. CDR1 and CDR2 (germline): ENHRY, SYGVKD. Here the CDR3 DNA reads TGTGCCATCGGGGACAGGGAGCCCTACGAGCAGTACTTC. It codes for CAIGDREPYEQYF.

The chain uses TRBV10-3 and TRBJ2-3; tentatively, D is TRBD2 (6 bases). V was clipped by 6 bases and J by 5 bases, with 18 bases between them. The CDR3 length is 15 residues. In germline, CDR1 is ENHRY, CDR2 SYGVKD. This CDR3 reads CAIRSVGTQGDTQYF. Written as DNA, the CDR3 is TGTGCCATCAGGTCGGTTGGGACTCAAGGAGATACGCAGTATTTT.

This sequence joins TRBV18 and TRBJ2-1; no reliable D call. The CDR3 extends over 15 amino acids. Germline V lookup: CDR1 KGHSH, CDR2 LQKENI. Trimming removed 3 bases from V and 2 bases from J, with 11 bases in between. The CDR3 spells CASSPARSPYNEQFF. Written as DNA, the CDR3 is TGTGCCAGCTCACCTGCTAGGTCCCCCTACAATGAGCAGTTCTTC.

The chain employs TRBV4-3 and TRBJ2-3; D perhaps matches TRBD1 (5 bases). This CDR3 comprises 16 residues. Trimming shortened V by 0 bases and J by 2 bases, and 12 bases separated the two germline ends. Germline CDR1 is LGHNA and CDR2 is YSLEER. The CDR3 region has the DNA TGCGCCAGCAGCCAAGACCCAAGACAGCCCACAGATACGCAGTATTTT. Amino acids: CASSQDPRQPTDTQYF.

The chain carries TRBV5-1 and TRBJ1-1, with D hard to call. Germline-derived CDR1 and CDR2 are SGHRS and YFSETQ. CDR3 length: 14 amino acids. V was cut by 0 bases and J by 5 bases, with 11 bases left in between. The CDR3 protein is CASSLVIGSTEAFF. As DNA, the CDR3 is TGCGCCAGCAGCTTGGTAATAGGGAGTACTGAAGCTTTCTTT.

The rearrangement uses TRBV4-1 and TRBJ1-5; 9 bases fit TRBD1. V shed 1 base and J 6 bases; nucleotides not matched to a gene: 7. Germline CDR1 MGHRA, CDR2 YSYEKL. This CDR3 has 16 residues. CDR3 coding DNA: TGCGCCAGCAGCCAAGCGACAGGGGGGAATATTCAGCCCCAGCATTTT. This sequence encodes CASSQATGGNIQPQHF.

This clone is a singleton in its sample. The rearrangement joins TRBV4-1 to TRBJ2-1, with a weak D call TRBD2 (5 bases). Per the germline V gene, CDR1 is MGHRA and CDR2 is YSYEKL. This CDR3 comprises 13 residues. V lost 4 bases and J lost 2, with 6 bases in between. The CDR3 DNA reads TGCGCCAGCAGCCTCGGGGCCTACAATGAGCAGTTCTTC. Translation: CASSLGAYNEQFF.

V usage is TRBV7-9 and J usage is TRBJ2-5, with 8 nucleotides matching TRBD2. Germline V gives CDR1 SEHNR, CDR2 FQNEAQ (reference sequence). This CDR3 is built from 15 residues. With 3 bases clipped from V and 3 bases from J, the junction kept 6 bases outside the gene matches. Here the CDR3 reads CASSFSGTSEETQYF. DNA for the CDR3: TGTGCCAGCAGCTTTTCCGGGACTAGTGAAGAGACCCAGTACTTC.

The CDR3 DNA follows: TGTGCCTATCGGACGGGGTTTGACACCGGGGAGCTGTTTTTT. Its translation: CAYRTGFDTGELFF. This chain uses TRBV6-5 with TRBJ2-2, with D possibly matching TRBD2 (5 bases). Trimming removed 11 bases at V and 3 bases at J, with 16 bases between. The CDR3 runs 14 residues. CDR1 and CDR2 (germline): MNHEY, SVGAGI.

The J gene is TRBJ1-6, the V gene TRBV23-1; 8 nucleotides align to TRBD1. TRBV23-1 is filed as an ORF, its function uncertain. This CDR3 has 17 residues. The J segment lost 13 bases and the V segment lost 3 bases, leaving 17 bases of the junction unmatched. CDR3 in DNA: TGCGCCAGCAGTCAGTGGACAGGGAGGGAGGTAGGTAATCCCCTCCACTTT. Protein sequence: CASSQWTGREVGNPLHF.

V and J are TRBV4-1 and TRBJ2-3, with TRBD2 matching over 9 bases. The germline gives CDR1 MGHRA, CDR2 YSYEKL. V was pared by 1 base and J by 6 bases, with 14 bases of the junction left unmatched. CDR3 length: 18 amino acids. CDR3 region: CASSQGAGSGGLRDTQYF. The DNA of the CDR3 is TGCGCCAGCAGCCAAGGGGCGGGTAGCGGGGGTCTCCGGGATACGCAGTATTTT.

This rearrangement joins TRBV28 to TRBJ2-2; 8 nucleotides match TRBD1. The J segment lost 8 bases and the V segment lost 7 bases, leaving 9 bases of the junction unmatched. The CDR3 has 14 amino acids. Germline CDR1 reads MDHEN; CDR2 reads SYDVKM. CDR3 residues: CASTSGQALGELFF. The DNA of the CDR3 is TGTGCCAGCACCTCGGGACAGGCGTTGGGGGAGCTGTTTTTT.